These 8 T cell receptor beta chains were all obtained from the same sample, sequenced in a study of blood T cell repertoires in COVID-19. Assay used: immunoSEQ multiplex PCR; TCRdb lists only in-frame clones, some missing. The sample lists approximately 130,000 clones, roughly four fifths occurring once. The sample was peripheral blood. These receptors were collected from a human donor in a cohort sampled during active COVID-19.

The chain couples TRBV2 to TRBJ1-2; a weak D match, TRBD1 (5 bases). Per germline, CDR1 SNHLY and CDR2 FYNNEI. Trimming removed 0 bases at V and 4 bases at J, with 12 bases between. The CDR3 sequence is 15 residues long. The CDR3, as DNA: TGTGCCAGCAGTGAAGCCCCGACAGATGGCTATGGCTACACCTTC. It encodes CASSEAPTDGYGYTF.

The rearrangement uses TRBV2 and TRBJ2-2; the match to TRBD2 covers 14 bases. CDR3 length: 17 residues. Germline V gives CDR1 SNHLY, CDR2 FYNNEI. J lost 2 bases, V lost 10 bases, and 9 bases had no gene match. The CDR3: CAIPPGLAGENTGELFF. The CDR3 DNA reads as TGTGCCATCCCCCCGGGACTAGCGGGGGAAAACACCGGGGAGCTGTTTTTT.

This chain joins TRBV19 and TRBJ2-6, with D maybe TRBD1 (5 bases). The V end lost 5 bases, the J end lost 3 bases, and 8 bases lay between the germline ends. Per the germline V gene, CDR1 is LNHDA and CDR2 is SQIVND (reference sequence). CDR3 length: 14 residues. The CDR3 sequence is CASSEDIGANVLTF. The CDR3 nucleotides are TGTGCCAGTAGTGAGGACATTGGGGCCAACGTCCTGACTTTC.

The genes are TRBV11-2 and TRBJ2-7; 8 bases map to TRBD1. Germline V gene sequence: CDR1 SGHAT, CDR2 FQNNGV. Germline trimming cut 5 bases from V and 4 bases from J; bases unmatched to any gene: 19. The CDR3 sequence is 18 residues long. CDR3 in amino acids: CASSPLGRDRRKDYEQYF. As DNA, the CDR3 is TGTGCCAGCAGCCCGCTAGGCAGGGACAGGAGAAAAGATTACGAGCAGTACTTC.

The chain recombines TRBV6-5 with TRBJ1-2; 7 positions agree with TRBD1. The germline gives CDR1 MNHEY, CDR2 SVGAGI. V gave up 2 bases and J gave up 7 bases; unmatched junction bases: 4. The CDR3 sequence is 13 residues long. The CDR3 bases are TGTGCCAGCAGTTACGAGGGGGCCGGTGGCTACACCTTC. Its protein product is CASSYEGAGGYTF.

To note about this clone: The same CDR3 arises from other DNA sequences in this sample as well. This rearrangement joins TRBV14 to TRBJ1-5; the D is unclear. Between the trimmed V and J ends, which lost 0 bases and 6 bases, there was a span of 6 bases. The CDR3 covers 13 residues. CDR1 and CDR2 from the germline V gene are SGHDN and FVKESK. The chain's CDR3 is CASSQDLAQPQHF. The DNA for the CDR3 is TGTGCCAGCAGCCAAGATTTGGCTCAGCCCCAGCATTTT.

The chain uses TRBV28 and TRBJ2-1, with D maybe TRBD2 (6 bases). V dropped 6 bases and J dropped 3 bases, with 18 bases sitting between them. In germline, CDR1 is MDHEN, CDR2 SYDVKM. The CDR3 extends over 16 amino acids. The CDR3 loop reads CASRYLGPGDYNEQFF. The CDR3 nucleotides are TGTGCCAGCAGATATCTGGGTCCGGGGGACTACAATGAGCAGTTCTTC. Full variable domain (remainder filled in from reference TRBV28 and TRBJ2-1): DVKVTQSSRYLVKRTGEKVFLECVQDMDHENMFWYRQDPGLGLRLIYFSYDVKMKEKGDIPEGYSVSREKKERFSLILESASTNQTSMYLCASRYLGPGDYNEQFFGPGTRLTVL.

This clone was seen a handful of times. Other DNA sequences in the sample encode the same CDR3. The gene calls are TRBV19 and TRBJ1-1; 7 positions match TRBD1. The ends lost 5 bases at V and 4 bases at J; junction bases unmatched: 7. Germline V gene data show CDR1 as LNHDA and CDR2 as SQIVND (reference sequence). This CDR3 is 14 amino acids long. In DNA, the CDR3 is TGTGCCAGTAGTCTGGGCAGGGGGATCACTGAAGCTTTCTTT. Amino acid sequence: CASSLGRGITEAFF.